Listed below are T cell receptor beta chains from one sample, sequenced in a study of Ad26.COV2.S vaccination and SARS-CoV-2 variants. Sequenced by immunoSEQ multiplex PCR; TCRdb stores in-frame clones only, minus some. The sample holds about 480,000 clones, around 88% seen once. This specimen was peripheral blood, taken in a trial of Ad26.COV2.S vaccine versus placebo. The receptors stem from a person between 18 and 65 years old who received the Ad26.COV2.S COVID-19 vaccine or a placebo. Each CDR3 is given with its conserved first and last residue. Each record gives: D gene, V gene, J gene, clone size, CDR3 DNA, CDR3 protein. A D gene is named only where the DNA matches it firmly. Some rows have no size entry. The others give once, few or many, or a class for an expanded clone.

>.|TRBV20-1|TRBJ2-7|.
TGCAGTGCGCGGGGTCGATACGAGCAGTACTTC
CSARGRYEQYF
>TRBD1|TRBV27|TRBJ2-7|few
TGTGCCAGCAGTTCGGGGACAGTTTACTCCAACGAGCAGTACTTC
CASSSGTVYSNEQYF
>.|TRBV28|TRBJ1-5|.
TGTGCCAGCGCCTCCCCCCAGCATTTT
CASASPQHF
>.|TRBV6-5|TRBJ2-7|.
TGTGCCAGCAGGGCGACAGGCCAGGGAGGAGAGCAGTACTTC
CASRATGQGGEQYF
>.|TRBV20-1|TRBJ2-3|.
TGCAGTGCTAGAGCGGATACGCAGTATTTT
CSARADTQYF
>.|TRBV6-1|TRBJ2-1|.
TGTGCCAGCAGTGAAGTTAGGGCCAAGTTCTTC
CASSEVRAKFF
>.|TRBV27|TRBJ2-2|.
TGTGCCAGCAGGGACCTAGGACGGGGTAACACCGGGGAGCTGTTTTTT
CASRDLGRGNTGELFF
>.|TRBV15|TRBJ2-2|few
TGTGCCACTACGCTTGGGGAACTTCGGAACACCGGGGAGCTGTTTTTT
CATTLGELRNTGELFF
>.|TRBV7-6|TRBJ2-7|.
TGTGCCAGCAGCTTAGGAGTGTTCAGGGCCAGGGACGAGCAGTACTTC
CASSLGVFRARDEQYF
>.|TRBV29-1|TRBJ2-7|.
TGCAGCGTATCTTGGACTTCCTACGAGCAGTACTTC
CSVSWTSYEQYF
>.|TRBV4-2|TRBJ2-2|.
TGTGCCAGCAGCCAAGTTGCCCGTCTAACCGGGGAGCTGTTTTTT
CASSQVARLTGELFF
>.|TRBV4-2|TRBJ2-5|once
TGTGCCAGCAGCCTTAATTCACCGGGAGTGGGAGAGACCCAGTACTTC
CASSLNSPGVGETQYF
>.|TRBV6-5|TRBJ1-1|.
TGTGCCAGCAGACCTGGTCGGAACAGGGACACTGAAGCTTTCTTT
CASRPGRNRDTEAFF
>.|TRBV15|TRBJ1-1|.
TGTGCCACCAGCCACGTACCGGCGCTCACTGAAGCTTTCTTT
CATSHVPALTEAFF
>.|TRBV15|TRBJ1-1|.
TGTGCCACCAGCAGAGATAGTGGGCCTTTCTTT
CATSRDSGPFF